The rows below give T cell receptor beta chains drawn from one sample of a study of T cell changes during pregnancy in multiple sclerosis. Method: immunoSEQ multiplex PCR; TCRdb's copy keeps in-frame clones and lacks some. Of 28,000 or so clones in the sample, around 88% are singletons; the top ten hold around 0.78%. Here the sequenced sample was CD4+ T cells from peripheral blood mononuclear cells, taken in the first trimester of pregnancy. All receptors come from a female donor in good health, enrolled as a control in a pregnancy study. CDR3s include the opening cysteine and the closing phenylalanine or tryptophan. The order of the fields is clone size, J gene, D gene, V gene, CDR3 DNA, CDR3 protein. The D gene is left open where the match is weak. Clone size is given for some rows only: seen once, a few or many times, or a class if the clone is expanded.

>.|TRBJ2-3|TRBD2|TRBV4-2
TGTGCCAGCAGCCCCCCCTCCGGCGGGGGGCTCACAGATACGCAGTATTTT
CASSPPSGGGLTDTQYF
>.|TRBJ2-7|TRBD2|TRBV7-9
TGTGCCAGCGGGGCCCCACTAGCGCACACTTCCTACGAGCAGTACTTC
CASGAPLAHTSYEQYF
>.|TRBJ1-5|.|TRBV7-2
TGTGCCAGCAGCTTAGTAAACGGACACAATCAGCCCCAGCATTTT
CASSLVNGHNQPQHF
>.|TRBJ2-5|TRBD1|TRBV18
TGTGCCAGCTCATCCACAGGGGTTCAAGAGACCCAGTACTTC
CASSSTGVQETQYF
>.|TRBJ1-4|.|TRBV5-6
TGTGCCAGCAGCCCAGGGGCAGAGTGGGAAAAACTGTTTTTT
CASSPGAEWEKLFF
>.|TRBJ2-7|TRBD1|TRBV6-1
TGTGCCAGCAGCGTTTCGGGACAGGGGGTCGGGGAGCAGTACTTC
CASSVSGQGVGEQYF
>.|TRBJ1-2|.|TRBV20-1
TGCAGTGCTAGCCGTGAGGATGGCTACACCTTC
CSASREDGYTF
>.|TRBJ1-4|TRBD1|TRBV30
TGTGCCTGGACCCTCAAGACAGGGGGGGCTGAAAAACTGTTTTTT
CAWTLKTGGAEKLFF
>.|TRBJ2-5|.|TRBV6-5
TGTGCCAGCAGTTACCGGGAGCAAGAGACCCAGTACTTC
CASSYREQETQYF
>few|TRBJ2-1|.|TRBV6-4
TGTGCCAGCAGTGAAACGGAGAACCCCTACAATGAGCAGTTCTTC
CASSETENPYNEQFF
>.|TRBJ1-2|TRBD1|TRBV5-4
TGTGCCAGCAGCTCGACAGGGGCCCTATCCTATGGCTACACCTTC
CASSSTGALSYGYTF
>.|TRBJ2-3|.|TRBV5-1
TGCGCCAGCAGCTCGACGGGGGACTCCACAGATACGCAGTATTTT
CASSSTGDSTDTQYF
>.|TRBJ2-7|TRBD1|TRBV7-2
TGTGCCAGCAGCTTCCGACAGGGGAACGAGCAGTACTTC
CASSFRQGNEQYF
>.|TRBJ1-3|.|TRBV5-1
TGCGCCAGCAGCGATAGGGGGTTCTCTGGAAACACCATATATTTT
CASSDRGFSGNTIYF
>.|TRBJ1-1|.|TRBV7-9
TGTGCCAGCAGCTTAGCTAAAGGGGGACCGATGAACACTGAAGCTTTCTTT
CASSLAKGGPMNTEAFF
>.|TRBJ2-5|TRBD1|TRBV27
TGTGCCAGCAGTTTTGGGGACAGGGCCAAGACCCAGTACTTC
CASSFGDRAKTQYF
>.|TRBJ2-3|TRBD2|TRBV4-2
TGTGCCAGCAGCCAAGCCGGACTAGCGGGGGGGTTCCCAGATACGCAGTATTTT
CASSQAGLAGGFPDTQYF
>.|TRBJ2-1|.|TRBV5-6
TGTGCCAGCAGCTTCAGATATGAGCAGTTCTTC
CASSFRYEQFF
>.|TRBJ1-4|TRBD1|TRBV28
TGTGCCAGCAGTTCAAGCGAAGGGGGCGGACGTGAAAAACTGTTTTTT
CASSSSEGGGREKLFF
>.|TRBJ2-3|TRBD2|TRBV15
TGTGCCACCAGCGAACGACTAGCCTCGGGGTTGGATACGCAGTATTTT
CATSERLASGLDTQYF
>.|TRBJ2-7|.|TRBV6-5
TGTGCCAGCAGGTTTGTTTCGAACACCTACGAGCAGTACTTC
CASRFVSNTYEQYF
>.|TRBJ1-4|TRBD1|TRBV5-4
TGTGCCAGCAGCCCGACAGGGGAGGATGAAAAACTGTTTTTT
CASSPTGEDEKLFF
>.|TRBJ2-2|TRBD2|TRBV5-5
TGTGCCAGCAGATCGGGCACTAGCGGGGGGGCTTCCGGGGAGCTGTTTTTT
CASRSGTSGGASGELFF
>.|TRBJ1-6|.|TRBV11-1
TGTGCCAGCAGCTTCGGGAGCTCCTATAATTCACCCCTCCACTTT
CASSFGSSYNSPLHF
>.|TRBJ2-2|TRBD1|TRBV6-6
TGTGCCAGCAGTCCCGGACAGGGTTATAGGGAGCTGTTTTTT
CASSPGQGYRELFF
>.|TRBJ1-6|.|TRBV5-1
TGCGCCAGCAGCTCCCGGCCAGGCCCTAATAATTCACCCCTCCACTTT
CASSSRPGPNNSPLHF
>.|TRBJ1-2|TRBD1|TRBV19
TGTGCCAGTAGTAAAGGGACAGCGGGTGGCTACACCTTC
CASSKGTAGGYTF
>once|TRBJ1-5|.|TRBV7-6
TGTGCCAGCAGCTCGCCGGGAGGTCAGCCCCAGCATTTT
CASSSPGGQPQHF
>.|TRBJ2-3|TRBD1|TRBV29-1
TGCAGCGTTGGTCCGGGACAGGGGGCAGGTACGCAGTATTTT
CSVGPGQGAGTQYF
>.|TRBJ1-1|TRBD1|TRBV5-1
TGCGCCAGCAGCCTTCAGGGGGTGATGAACACTGAAGCTTTCTTT
CASSLQGVMNTEAFF
>.|TRBJ2-6|TRBD1|TRBV5-1
TGCGCCAGCAGCCGACAGGGCTCTGGGGCCAACGTCCTGACTTTC
CASSRQGSGANVLTF
>.|TRBJ2-3|.|TRBV7-2
TGTGCCAGCAGCCACGGAGCGCCAAGCACAGATACGCAGTATTTT
CASSHGAPSTDTQYF
>few|TRBJ1-1|.|TRBV5-4
TGTGCCAGCAGCTTGACACAGAACACTGAAGCTTTCTTT
CASSLTQNTEAFF
>.|TRBJ1-5|.|TRBV5-4
TGTGCCAGCAGCTGGGGGGGGTATAGCAATCAGCCCCAGCATTTT
CASSWGGYSNQPQHF
>.|TRBJ1-2|.|TRBV11-3
TGTGCCAGCAGCTTAAATGGGCAGGGGTATGGCTACACCTTC
CASSLNGQGYGYTF
>.|TRBJ2-2|.|TRBV9
TGTGCCAGCAGCGTGGGTGGGGAGTCGGCCGGGGAGCTGTTTTTT
CASSVGGESAGELFF
>.|TRBJ2-7|.|TRBV7-2
TGTGCCAGCAGCACTTCCTCCTCTATCTTTGGCGAGCAGTACTTC
CASSTSSSIFGEQYF
>.|TRBJ2-7|.|TRBV5-1
TGCGCCAGCAGCTCTGCGGGGACCCCCCTCGAATCGGACGAGCAGTACTTC
CASSSAGTPLESDEQYF